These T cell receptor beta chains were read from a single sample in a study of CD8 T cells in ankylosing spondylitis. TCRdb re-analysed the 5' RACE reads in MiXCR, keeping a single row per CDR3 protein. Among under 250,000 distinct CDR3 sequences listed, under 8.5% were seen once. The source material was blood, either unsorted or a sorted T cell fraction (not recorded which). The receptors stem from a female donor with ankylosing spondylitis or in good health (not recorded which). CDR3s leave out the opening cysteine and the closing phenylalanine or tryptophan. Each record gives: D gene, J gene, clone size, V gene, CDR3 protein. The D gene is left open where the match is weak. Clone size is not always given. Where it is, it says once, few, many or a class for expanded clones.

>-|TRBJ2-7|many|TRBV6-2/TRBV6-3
ASRYTGGHGYEQY
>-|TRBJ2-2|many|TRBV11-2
ASNPSGSTGELF
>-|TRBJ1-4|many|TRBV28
ASSPPIPRGEKLF
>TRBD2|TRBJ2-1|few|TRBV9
ASSPQTSGSHVEQF
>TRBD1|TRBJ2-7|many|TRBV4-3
ASSQMFGDRGKYSYEQY
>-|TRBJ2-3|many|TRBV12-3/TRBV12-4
ASSLNGDTQY
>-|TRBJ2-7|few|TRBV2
ASSGDVYEQY
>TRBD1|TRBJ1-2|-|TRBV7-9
ASSSTGTNYGYT
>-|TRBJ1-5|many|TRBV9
ASSVVEDRVRPNQPQH
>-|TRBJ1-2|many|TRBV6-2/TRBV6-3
ASSFGAEGPINGYT
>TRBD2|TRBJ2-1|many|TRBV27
ASSGLAAYNEQF
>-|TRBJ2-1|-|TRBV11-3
ASKPGWSYNEQF
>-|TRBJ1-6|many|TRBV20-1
SAVPEGNSPLH
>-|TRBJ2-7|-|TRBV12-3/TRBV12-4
ASSQSPGRGEQY
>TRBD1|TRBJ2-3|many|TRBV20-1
SAPGQSTDTQY
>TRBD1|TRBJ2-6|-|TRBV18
ASSDQGAGANVLT
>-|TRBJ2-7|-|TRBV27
ASSLRGPLWEQY
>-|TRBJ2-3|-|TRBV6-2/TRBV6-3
ASSYSRRTQY
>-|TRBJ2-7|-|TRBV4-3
ASSRDSRAYEQY
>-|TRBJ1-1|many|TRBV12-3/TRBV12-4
ASSFVPNTEAF
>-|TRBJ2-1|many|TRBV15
ATSRDLGTSDNEQF
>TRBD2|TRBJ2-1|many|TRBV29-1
SAPGTSGRNEQF
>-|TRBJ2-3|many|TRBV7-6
ASSLSGAPTTGDTQY
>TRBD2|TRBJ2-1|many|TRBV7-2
ASSLPSGSLSEQF
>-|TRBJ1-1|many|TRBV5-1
ASSLDSSNTEAF
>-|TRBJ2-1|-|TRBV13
ASSKTAPGGEQF
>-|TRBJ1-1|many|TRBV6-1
ASSEYGRNTEAF
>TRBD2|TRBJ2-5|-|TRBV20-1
SAAKIRRGRVQETQY
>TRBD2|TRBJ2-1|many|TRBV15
ATAGTRATRSYNEQF
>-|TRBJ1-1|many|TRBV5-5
ASSPDGASEAF